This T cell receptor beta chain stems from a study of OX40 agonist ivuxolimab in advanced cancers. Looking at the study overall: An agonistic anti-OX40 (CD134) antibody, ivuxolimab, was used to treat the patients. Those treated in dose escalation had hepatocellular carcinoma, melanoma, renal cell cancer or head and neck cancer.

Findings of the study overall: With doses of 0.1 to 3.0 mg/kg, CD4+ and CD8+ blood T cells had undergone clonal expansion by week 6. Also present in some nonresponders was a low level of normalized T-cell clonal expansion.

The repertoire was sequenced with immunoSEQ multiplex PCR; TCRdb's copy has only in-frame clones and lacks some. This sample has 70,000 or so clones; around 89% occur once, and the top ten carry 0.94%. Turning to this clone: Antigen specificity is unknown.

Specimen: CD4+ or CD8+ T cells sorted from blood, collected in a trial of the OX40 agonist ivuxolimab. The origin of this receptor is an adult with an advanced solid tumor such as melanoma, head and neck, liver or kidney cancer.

Here the CDR3 DNA reads TGCGCCAGCACCATAGCGGGGGGGACCTACAATGAGCAGTTCTTC. The encoded protein is CASTIAGGTYNEQFF. The J gene is TRBJ2-1, the V gene TRBV4-1, with TRBD2 matching over 11 bases. V was clipped by 7 bases and J by 2 bases; unmatched bases: 4. CDR1 is MGHRA and CDR2 is YSYEKL in the germline V gene. This CDR3 spans 15 amino acids.